This entry describes one T cell receptor beta chain. Antigen: not known. The assay was immunoSEQ multiplex PCR, and TCRdb's table has in-frame clones only and misses some. The sample carries 90,000 or so clones, 90% to 95% recorded once. This entry is derived from a study of OX40 agonist ivuxolimab in advanced cancers. In the study overall: Males comprised 82.7% of the group, whose mean age was approximately 60 years (range about 20 to 85).

The V end was cut by 3 bases, the J end by 0 bases, with 14 bases between. Germline V CDR1 and CDR2: MNHNS, SASEGT. The CDR3 consists of 16 residues. Study-level results: Low normalized clonal expansion also occurred in some nonresponding patients. The study observed clonal expansion of CD4+ and CD8+ blood T cells by week 6 at 0.1 to 3.0 mg/kg. Compared with CD4+, CD8+ T cells on average had more expanded clones.

This sample comprised CD4+ or CD8+ T cells sorted from blood, obtained in a trial of the OX40 agonist ivuxolimab. This receptor was identified in an adult with an advanced solid tumor such as melanoma, head and neck, liver or kidney cancer. The rearrangement links TRBV6-1 to TRBJ2-5; TRBD2 might be the D (6 bases). CDR3 nucleotide sequence: TGTGCCAGCAGTGACTGGGAGGTCTACCACCAAGAGACCCAGTACTTC. Amino acids: CASSDWEVYHQETQYF.